In this sample, the clone carrying this T cell receptor (beta chain) turned up many times. The target antigen is unknown. The CDR3 length is 13 residues. V was shortened by 5 bases and J by 1 base, with 8 bases between the two germline ends. CDR1 SGHTA and CDR2 FQGNSA come from the germline V gene. This sample is part of a study of identical twins. Findings and limits, study-wide: Memory repertoires lacked the insertion deficit that abundant cord blood beta clonotypes showed. Low generation probability was overrepresented in out-of-frame alpha sequences shared by twins.

cDNA molecules carried unique molecular identifiers, and template switching added a universal primer site. Each CDR3 protein is one row after TCRdb ran MiXCR on the 5' RACE reads. The sample lists about 250,000 distinct CDR3 sequences, about 8.5% occurring once. These data also formed part of another study, on yellow fever vaccine responses in identical twins. That study reports: After vaccination, twins' T cell response reportedly seemed partly convergent, partly personalized.

The specimen sequenced was CD8+ T cells sorted from blood. This TCR came from a woman aged 18-29 years in good health. V gene TRBV7-2 combines with J gene TRBJ1-1; the D is unclear. Here the CDR3 DNA reads TGTGCCAGCAGCCCTGGGCCGAACACTGAAGCTTTCTTT. This translates into CASSPGPNTEAFF.